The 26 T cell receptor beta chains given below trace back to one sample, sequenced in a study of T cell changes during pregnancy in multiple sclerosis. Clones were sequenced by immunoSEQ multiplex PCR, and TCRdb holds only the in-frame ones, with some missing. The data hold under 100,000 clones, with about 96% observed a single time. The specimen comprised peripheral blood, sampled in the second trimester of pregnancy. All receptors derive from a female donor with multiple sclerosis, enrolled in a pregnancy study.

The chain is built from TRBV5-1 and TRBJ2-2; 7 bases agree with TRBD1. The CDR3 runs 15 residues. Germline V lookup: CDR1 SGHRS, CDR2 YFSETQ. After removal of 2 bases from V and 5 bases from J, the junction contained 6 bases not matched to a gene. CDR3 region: CASSLTGDSTGELFF. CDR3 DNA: TGCGCCAGCAGCTTAACAGGGGATTCGACCGGGGAGCTGTTTTTT.

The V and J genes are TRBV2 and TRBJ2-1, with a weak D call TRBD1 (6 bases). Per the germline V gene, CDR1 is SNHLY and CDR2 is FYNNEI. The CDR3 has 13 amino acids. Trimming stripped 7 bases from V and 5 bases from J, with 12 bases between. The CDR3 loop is CASKGVRDNEQFF. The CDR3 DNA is TGTGCCAGCAAGGGGGTCCGGGACAATGAGCAGTTCTTC.

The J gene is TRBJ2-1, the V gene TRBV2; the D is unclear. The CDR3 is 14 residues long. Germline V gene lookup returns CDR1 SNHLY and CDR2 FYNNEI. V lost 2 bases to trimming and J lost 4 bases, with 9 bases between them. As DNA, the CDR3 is TGTGCCAGCAGTGAAAACTACCAGTACAATGAGCAGTTCTTC. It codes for CASSENYQYNEQFF.

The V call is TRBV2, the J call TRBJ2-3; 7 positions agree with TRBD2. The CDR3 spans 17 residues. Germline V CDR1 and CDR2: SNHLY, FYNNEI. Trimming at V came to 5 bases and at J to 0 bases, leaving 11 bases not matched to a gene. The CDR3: CASSTLSGLPSTDTQYF. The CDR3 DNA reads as TGTGCCAGCAGTACTCTTAGCGGGCTTCCTAGCACAGATACGCAGTATTTT.

In DNA form, the CDR3 reads TGTGCCAGTAGTATAGGACTAGCGGGAGTTGGAGAGACCCAGTACTTC. This gives the protein CASSIGLAGVGETQYF. The rearrangement joins TRBV19 to TRBJ2-5, with 12 bases lining up with TRBD2. Germline CDR1 LNHDA, CDR2 SQIVND (reference sequence). The CDR3 consists of 16 residues. Trimming at V came to 1 base and at J to 4 bases, leaving 4 bases not matched to a gene.

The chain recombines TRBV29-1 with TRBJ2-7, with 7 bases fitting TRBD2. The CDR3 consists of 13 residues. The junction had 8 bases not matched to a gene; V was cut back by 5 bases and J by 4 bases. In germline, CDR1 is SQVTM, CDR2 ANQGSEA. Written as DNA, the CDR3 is TGCAGCGTTTCGGGAGGAGTAGAGTACGAGCAGTACTTC. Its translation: CSVSGGVEYEQYF.

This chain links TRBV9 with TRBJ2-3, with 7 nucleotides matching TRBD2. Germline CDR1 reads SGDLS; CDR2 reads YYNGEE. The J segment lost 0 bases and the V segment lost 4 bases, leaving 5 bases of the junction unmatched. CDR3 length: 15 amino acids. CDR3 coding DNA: TGTGCCAGCAGCCCAGCGGGATCGAGCACAGATACGCAGTATTTT. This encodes CASSPAGSSTDTQYF.

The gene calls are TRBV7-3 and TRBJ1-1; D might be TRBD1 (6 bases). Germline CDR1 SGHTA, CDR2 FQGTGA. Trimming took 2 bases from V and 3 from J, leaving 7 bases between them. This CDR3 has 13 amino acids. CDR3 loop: CASSLEGDTEAFF. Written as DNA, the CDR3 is TGTGCCAGCAGCTTAGAGGGGGACACTGAAGCTTTCTTT.

This chain's CDR3 is CASSEGTSGGRVNEQFF. CDR3 nucleotides: TGTGCCAGCAGCGAGGGGACTAGCGGAGGGAGGGTAAATGAGCAGTTCTTC. The rearrangement links TRBV9 to TRBJ2-1; TRBD2 agrees at 11 bases. Germline trimming cut 3 bases from V and 7 bases from J; bases unmatched to any gene: 12. CDR1 SGDLS and CDR2 YYNGEE come from the germline V gene. The CDR3 contains 17 residues.

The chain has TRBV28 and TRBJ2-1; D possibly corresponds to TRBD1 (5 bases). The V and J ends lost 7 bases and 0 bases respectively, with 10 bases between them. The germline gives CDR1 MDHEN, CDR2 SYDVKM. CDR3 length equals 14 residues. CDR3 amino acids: CASKGSDSYNEQFF. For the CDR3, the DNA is TGTGCCAGCAAGGGGTCAGACTCCTACAATGAGCAGTTCTTC.

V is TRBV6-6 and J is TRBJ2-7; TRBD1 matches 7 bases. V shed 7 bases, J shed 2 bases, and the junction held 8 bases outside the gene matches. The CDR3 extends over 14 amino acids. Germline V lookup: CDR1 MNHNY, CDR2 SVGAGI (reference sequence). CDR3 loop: CASNPTGTAYEQYF. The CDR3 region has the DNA TGTGCCAGCAACCCAACCGGGACAGCCTACGAGCAGTACTTC.

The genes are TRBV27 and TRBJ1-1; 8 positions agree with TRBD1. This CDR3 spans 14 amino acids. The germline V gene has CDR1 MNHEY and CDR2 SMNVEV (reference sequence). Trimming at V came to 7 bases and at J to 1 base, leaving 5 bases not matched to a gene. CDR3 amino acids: CASTSGTGNTEAFF. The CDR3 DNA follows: TGTGCCAGCACTTCCGGGACAGGGAACACTGAAGCTTTCTTT.

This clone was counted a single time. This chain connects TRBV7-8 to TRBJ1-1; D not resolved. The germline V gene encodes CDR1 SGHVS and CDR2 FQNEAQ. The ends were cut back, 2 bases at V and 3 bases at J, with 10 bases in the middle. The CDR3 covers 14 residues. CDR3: CASSLTEIHTEAFF. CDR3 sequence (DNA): TGTGCCAGCAGCTTAACAGAGATACACACTGAAGCTTTCTTT.

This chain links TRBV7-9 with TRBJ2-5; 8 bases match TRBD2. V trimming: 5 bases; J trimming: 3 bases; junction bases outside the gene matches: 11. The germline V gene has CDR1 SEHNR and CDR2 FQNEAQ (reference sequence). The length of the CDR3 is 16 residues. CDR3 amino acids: CASSRTLAGAKETQYF. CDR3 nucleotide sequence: TGTGCCAGCAGCCGGACCCTAGCGGGCGCCAAAGAGACCCAGTACTTC.

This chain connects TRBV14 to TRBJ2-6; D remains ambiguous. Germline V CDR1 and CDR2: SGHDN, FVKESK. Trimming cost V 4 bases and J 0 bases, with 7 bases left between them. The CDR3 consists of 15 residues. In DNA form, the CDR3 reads TGTGCCAGCAGCCTTAGTAGCTCTGGGGCCAACGTCCTGACTTTC. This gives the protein CASSLSSSGANVLTF.

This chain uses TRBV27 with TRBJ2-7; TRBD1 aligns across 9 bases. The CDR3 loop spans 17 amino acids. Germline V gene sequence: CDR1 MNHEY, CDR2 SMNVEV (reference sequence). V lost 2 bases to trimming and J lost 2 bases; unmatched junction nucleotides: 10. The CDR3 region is CASSLIPGTGKTYEQYF. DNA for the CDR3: TGTGCCAGCAGTTTAATCCCCGGGACAGGGAAAACCTACGAGCAGTACTTC.

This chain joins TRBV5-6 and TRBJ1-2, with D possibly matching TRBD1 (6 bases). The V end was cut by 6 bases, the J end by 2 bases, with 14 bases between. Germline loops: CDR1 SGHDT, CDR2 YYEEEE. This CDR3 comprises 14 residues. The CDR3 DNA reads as TGTGCCAGCACCGAAGTTGGGGGCAACTATGGCTACACCTTC. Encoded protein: CASTEVGGNYGYTF.

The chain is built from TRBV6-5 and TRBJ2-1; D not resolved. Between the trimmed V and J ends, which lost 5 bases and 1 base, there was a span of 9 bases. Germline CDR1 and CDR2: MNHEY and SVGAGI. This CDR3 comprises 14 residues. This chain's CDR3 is CASSRADSYNEQFF. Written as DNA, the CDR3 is TGTGCCAGCAGTAGAGCTGATTCCTACAATGAGCAGTTCTTC.

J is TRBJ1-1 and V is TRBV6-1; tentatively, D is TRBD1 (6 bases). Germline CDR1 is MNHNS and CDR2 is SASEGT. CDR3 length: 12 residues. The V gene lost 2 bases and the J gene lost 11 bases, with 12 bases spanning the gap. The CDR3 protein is CASSEQWGLAFF. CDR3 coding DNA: TGTGCCAGCAGTGAACAGTGGGGGCTTGCTTTCTTT.

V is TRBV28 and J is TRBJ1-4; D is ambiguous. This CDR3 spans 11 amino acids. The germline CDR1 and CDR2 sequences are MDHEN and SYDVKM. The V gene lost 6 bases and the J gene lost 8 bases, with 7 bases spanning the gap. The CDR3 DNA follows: TGTGCCAGCAGGGGCCCGGAAAAACTGTTTTTT. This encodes CASRGPEKLFF.

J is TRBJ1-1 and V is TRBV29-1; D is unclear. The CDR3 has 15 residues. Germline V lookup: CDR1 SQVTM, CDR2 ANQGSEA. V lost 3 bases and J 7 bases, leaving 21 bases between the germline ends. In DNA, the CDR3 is TGCAGCGTTGAGGAATTTTGGGGAGGTGGAAATGAAGCTTTCTTT. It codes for CSVEEFWGGGNEAFF.

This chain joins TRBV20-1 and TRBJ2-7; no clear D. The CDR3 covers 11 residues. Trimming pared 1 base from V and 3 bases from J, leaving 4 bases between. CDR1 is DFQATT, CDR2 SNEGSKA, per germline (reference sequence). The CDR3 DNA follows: TGCAGTGCTAGAGGCAGCTACGAGCAGTACTTC. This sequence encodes CSARGSYEQYF.

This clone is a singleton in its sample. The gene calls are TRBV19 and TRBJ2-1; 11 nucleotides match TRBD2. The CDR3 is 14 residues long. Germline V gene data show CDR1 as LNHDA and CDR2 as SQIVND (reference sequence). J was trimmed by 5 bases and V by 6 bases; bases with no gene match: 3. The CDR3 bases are TGTGCCAGTAGGCCGGGACTAGCGGACAATGAGCAGTTCTTC. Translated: CASRPGLADNEQFF.

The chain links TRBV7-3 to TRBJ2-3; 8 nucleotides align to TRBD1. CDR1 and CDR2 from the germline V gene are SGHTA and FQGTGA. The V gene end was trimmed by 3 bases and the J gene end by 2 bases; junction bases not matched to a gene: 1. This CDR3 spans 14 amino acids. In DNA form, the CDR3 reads TGTGCCAGCAGCTTGCAGGGGGCCACAGATACGCAGTATTTT. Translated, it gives CASSLQGATDTQYF.

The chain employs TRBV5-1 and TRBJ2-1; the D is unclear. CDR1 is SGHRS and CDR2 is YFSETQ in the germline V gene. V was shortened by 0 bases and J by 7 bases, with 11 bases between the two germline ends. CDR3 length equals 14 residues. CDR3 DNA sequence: TGCGCCAGCAGCTTGGTGGTGGGCAGGAATGAGCAGTTCTTC. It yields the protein CASSLVVGRNEQFF.

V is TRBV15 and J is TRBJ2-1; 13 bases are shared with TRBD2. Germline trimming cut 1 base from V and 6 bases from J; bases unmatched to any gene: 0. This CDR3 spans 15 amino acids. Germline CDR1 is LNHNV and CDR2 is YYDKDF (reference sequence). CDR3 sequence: CATSRGTSGSNEQFF. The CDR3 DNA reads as TGTGCCACCAGCAGAGGGACTAGCGGGAGCAATGAGCAGTTCTTC.